The 5 T cell receptor beta chains reported below all come from one sample, sequenced in a study of Ad26.COV2.S vaccination and SARS-CoV-2 variants. Documented treatment: roughly 19 received Ad26.COV2.S at low or high dose, single or two shots; about 5 received placebo; per-sample allocation not given. Day 63 after the first vaccine or placebo injection was the time point for sampling. Using immunoSEQ multiplex PCR, the repertoire was profiled, and TCRdb retains in-frame clones only, with some absent. The sample lists some 340,000 clones, about 85% occurring once. The sequences come from peripheral blood, collected in a trial of Ad26.COV2.S vaccine versus placebo. These receptors came from a person between 18 and 60 years old who received the Ad26.COV2.S COVID-19 vaccine or a placebo.

This sequence joins TRBV6-6 and TRBJ1-5; D is ambiguous. This CDR3 has 16 amino acids. Between the trimmed V and J ends, which lost 4 bases and 0 bases, there was a span of 13 bases. CDR1 MNHNY and CDR2 SVGAGI come from the germline V gene (reference sequence). The DNA for the CDR3 is TGTGCCAGCAGTTCACTTGGGATTTTTAGCAATCAGCCCCAGCATTTT. Protein: CASSSLGIFSNQPQHF.

The chain couples TRBV7-9 to TRBJ2-7, with 7 bases aligning to TRBD1. The CDR3 spans 15 residues. J gave up 0 bases and V 5 bases, and 7 bases lay outside the gene matches. Germline V gene sequence: CDR1 SEHNR, CDR2 FQNEAQ (reference sequence). The CDR3 sequence is CASSPNPGGSYEQYF. The CDR3 DNA reads TGTGCCAGCAGCCCGAACCCAGGGGGCTCCTACGAGCAGTACTTC.

The chain is built from TRBV7-2 and TRBJ1-6, with a tentative D call TRBD1 (6 bases). Germline CDR1 SGHTA, CDR2 FQGNSA. Trimming pared 3 bases from V and 10 bases from J, leaving 13 bases between. The CDR3 sequence is 14 residues long. This chain's CDR3 is CASSLEDRTSPLHF. CDR3 bases: TGTGCCAGCAGCTTGGAAGACAGGACCTCACCCCTCCACTTT.

The chain combines TRBV5-4 with TRBJ1-2, with 8 bases fitting TRBD1. The CDR3 sequence is 16 residues long. V lost 4 bases and J lost 3; bases outside the gene matches: 11. Germline V lookup: CDR1 SGHNT, CDR2 YYREEE (reference sequence). The CDR3: CASSPAGGRGYYGYTF. CDR3 coding DNA: TGTGCCAGCAGCCCCGCAGGGGGCCGAGGGTACTATGGCTACACCTTC.

This clone was observed a few times. Here the CDR3 reads CASSVRGTGELFF. For the CDR3, the DNA is TGCGCCAGCAGTGTGCGGGGAACCGGGGAGCTGTTTTTT. The chain employs TRBV10-1 and TRBJ2-2, with D maybe TRBD2 (6 bases). This CDR3 spans 13 amino acids. In germline, CDR1 is WNHNN, CDR2 SYGVQD (reference sequence). V gave up 4 bases and J gave up 5 bases, with 8 bases separating them.